The entry that follows covers one TCR beta chain sequence. This entry belongs to a study of blood T cell repertoires in COVID-19. J gave up 2 bases and V 6 bases, and 6 bases lay outside the gene matches. The germline V gene has CDR1 ENHRY and CDR2 SYGVKD. The CDR3 is 14 residues long. TCRdb keeps only in-frame clones here, not all; method: immunoSEQ multiplex PCR. The sample includes about 210,000 clones, 82% of them seen just once. The TCR was taken from a woman aged 55-69 years with COVID-19, enrolled during active disease. This rearrangement joins TRBV10-3 to TRBJ1-2; TRBD1 matches at 7 bases. The specimen was peripheral blood. CDR3 amino acids: CAIRKGQENYGYTF. The CDR3, as DNA: TGTGCCATCAGGAAAGGACAGGAAAACTATGGCTACACCTTC.